These 6 T cell receptor beta chains were all obtained from the same sample, sequenced in a study of cytomegalovirus exposure and HLA in healthy donors. PCR involved 60 Vbeta and 13 Jbeta primers. Measured with immunoSEQ multiplex PCR; TCRdb has only the in-frame clones, and not every one. This specimen shows about 67,000 clones; the ten leading clones hold 4% to 5.5%. Sample: PBMCs. All receptors derive from a woman aged 40 to 50 in good health and CMV-seropositive.

The rearrangement uses TRBV9 and TRBJ2-1, with D possibly matching TRBD2 (6 bases). Germline V gene data show CDR1 as SGDLS and CDR2 as YYNGEE. The CDR3 loop spans 13 amino acids. The V gene lost 3 bases and the J gene lost 6 bases, with 10 bases spanning the gap. CDR3 in DNA: TGTGCCAGCAGCGCCACGGGAGTCAATGAGCAGTTCTTC. Translating gives CASSATGVNEQFF. Together with reference TRBV9 and TRBJ2-1, the CDR3 gives the full variable domain: DSGVTQTPKHLITATGQRVTLRCSPRSGDLSVYWYQQSLDQGLQFLIQYYNGEERAKGNILERFSAQQFPDLHSELNLSSLELGDSALYFCASSATGVNEQFFGPGTRLTVL.

V is TRBV29-1 and J is TRBJ1-1; 8 bases map to TRBD1. Germline V gene sequence: CDR1 SQVTM, CDR2 ANQGSEA. The junction had 4 bases not matched to a gene; V was cut back by 6 bases and J by 1 base. The CDR3 is made up of 13 amino acids. The CDR3, as DNA: TGCAGCGTCGGGACAGGAGGGAACACTGAAGCTTTCTTT. It encodes CSVGTGGNTEAFF. The complete variable domain, with remaining parts taken from reference TRBV29-1 and TRBJ1-1, reads SAVISQKPSRDICQRGTSLTIQCQVDSQVTMMFWYRQQPGQSLTLIATANQGSEATYESGFVIDKFPISRPNLTFSTLTVSNMSPEDSSIYLCSVGTGGNTEAFFGQGTRLTVV.

The chain combines TRBV6-4 with TRBJ1-2; 8 bases agree with TRBD1. In germline, CDR1 is MRHNA, CDR2 SNTAGT. Trimming took 6 bases from V and 5 from J; bases not matched to a gene: 14. The CDR3 sequence is 16 residues long. CDR3 protein: CASSPTGGEELYGYTF. Written as DNA, the CDR3 is TGTGCCAGCAGCCCTACAGGGGGGGAAGAACTATATGGCTACACCTTC.

The genes are TRBV11-2 and TRBJ2-3; 10 bases map to TRBD2. The CDR3 is made up of 16 amino acids. Germline V CDR1 and CDR2: SGHAT, FQNNGV. The V gene end was trimmed by 5 bases and the J gene end by 2 bases; junction bases not matched to a gene: 7. CDR3 amino acids: CASSAITSGITDTQYF. The CDR3 region has the DNA TGTGCCAGCAGCGCGATAACTAGCGGGATCACAGATACGCAGTATTTT.

V and J are TRBV11-2 and TRBJ2-3; a weak D match, TRBD1 (5 bases). CDR3 length equals 14 residues. Germline CDR1 reads SGHAT; CDR2 reads FQNNGV. Trimming removed 0 bases at V and 4 bases at J, with 8 bases between. Here the CDR3 reads CASSLELGPDTQYF. CDR3 sequence (DNA): TGTGCCAGCAGCTTAGAGCTGGGGCCAGATACGCAGTATTTT.

V gene TRBV11-3 combines with J gene TRBJ2-7; D is perhaps TRBD2 (6 bases). Germline V gene sequence: CDR1 SGHNT, CDR2 YENEEA. The CDR3 runs 14 residues. V lost 5 bases and J lost 13, with 24 bases in between. The CDR3 here is CASSVGAGPSHQYF. Here the CDR3 DNA reads TGTGCCAGCAGCGTAGGGGCGGGACCATCACACCAATACTTC.